The 2 T cell receptor beta chains given below trace back to one sample, sequenced in a study of human T cells and chemical hapten exposure. Sample time point: patch test 3, about 24 weeks after DPC sensitization. Treatment specified: therapeutic diphenylcyclopropenone sensitization with weekly scalp DPC. TCRdb fed the RACE reads into MiXCR, producing one record per CDR3 protein. Among tens of thousands of distinct CDR3 sequences, approximately 11% were seen once, and the ten largest hold roughly 2%. The specimen was whole blood, collected in connection with sensitization to the hapten diphenylcyclopropenone (DPC). All receptors come from a woman in her twenties or thirties with alopecia areata. Some clones in this sample may be carry-over from other donors' samples.

As concerns this clonotype: With a much larger clone just one base away, this may be a read error. The chain employs TRBV18 and TRBJ2-7; possible D gene TRBD2, 6 bases. Looked up from germline, CDR1 is KGHSH and CDR2 is LQKENI. The CDR3 is made up of 14 amino acids. The germline V and J ends were trimmed by 1 base and 10 bases, with 17 bases remaining between them. Here the CDR3 reads CASSPLSGGGDQYF. CDR3 DNA sequence: TGTGCCAGCTCACCACTTTCCGGGGGTGGCGATCAGTACTTC.

Details on this clonotype: The missing conserved phenylalanine or tryptophan at the end of this CDR3 makes a read error likely. The chain carries TRBV5-1 and TRBJ2-7, with 11 positions matching TRBD1. This CDR3 region has 14 residues. J was trimmed by 5 bases and V by 4 bases; bases with no gene match: 5. Germline-derived CDR1 and CDR2 are SGHRS and YFSETQ. CDR3 bases: TGCGCCAGCAGCCCGGGACAGGGGGGCGACGAGCAGTACTCC. This sequence encodes CASSPGQGGDEQYS.